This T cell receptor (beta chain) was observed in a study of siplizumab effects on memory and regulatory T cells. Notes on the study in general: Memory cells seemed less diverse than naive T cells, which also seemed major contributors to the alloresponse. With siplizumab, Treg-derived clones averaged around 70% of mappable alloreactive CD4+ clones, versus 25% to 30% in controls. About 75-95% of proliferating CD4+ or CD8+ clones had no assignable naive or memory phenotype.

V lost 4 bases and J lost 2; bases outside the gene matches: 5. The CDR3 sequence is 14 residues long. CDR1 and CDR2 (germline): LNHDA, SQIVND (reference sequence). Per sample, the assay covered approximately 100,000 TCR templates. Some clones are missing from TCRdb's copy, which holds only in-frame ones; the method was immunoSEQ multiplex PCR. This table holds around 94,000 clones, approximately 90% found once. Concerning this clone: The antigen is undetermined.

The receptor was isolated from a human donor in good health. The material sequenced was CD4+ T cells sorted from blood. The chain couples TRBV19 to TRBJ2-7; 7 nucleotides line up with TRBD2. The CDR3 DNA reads TGTGCCAGTAGTAGGGCTAGCGGAACCTACGAGCAGTACTTC. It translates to CASSRASGTYEQYF.